This T cell receptor (beta chain) stems from a study of technical replicates of blood from several donors. This clone was counted once. Repertoires were generated with immunoSEQ multiplex PCR, while TCRdb's copy carries only in-frame clones and drops some. This sample has about 74,000 clones, with 85% to 95% found just once. The CDR3 runs 16 residues. The V and J ends lost 6 bases and 2 bases respectively, with 20 bases between them. Germline CDR1 and CDR2: MDHEN and SYDVKM. The J gene is TRBJ2-7, the V gene TRBV28, with TRBD2 as a possible D gene (5 bases). The sample was T cells isolated from PBMCs. The TCR sequence derives from a human donor in good health. CDR3 nucleotide sequence: TGTGCCAGCAGGCCAAGATCGGAGAGGGCCGCCTACGAGCAGTACTTC. Its protein product is CASRPRSERAAYEQYF.